The 29 T cell receptor beta chains presented below share a single source sample, sequenced in a study of regulatory T cells in long-lasting Graves disease. This sample's time point: newly diagnosed GD, antithyroid drugs for less than 3 months. The authors made the TCR library using RNA they extracted from PBMCs. Building the TCR beta libraries relied on iRepertoire HTBI primers, and CDR3 regions underwent Arm-PCR. TCRdb re-analysed the multiplex PCR reads in MiXCR, keeping a single row per CDR3 protein. The repertoire holds around 470,000 distinct CDR3 sequences, with about 14% as singletons. These records were also assigned to another study, of T cells in Graves' hyperthyroidism and ophthalmopathy.

The sequenced sample was peripheral blood mononuclear cells (PBMCs), obtained at new diagnosis, from a patient treated with antithyroid drugs. These receptors all come from a woman in her 50s with Graves disease.

Ten or more counts support this clonotype. CDR3 in DNA: TGTGCCAGCAGTGGACTAGTACTCGAGACCCAGTACTTC. As protein: CASSGLVLETQYF. The V and J genes are TRBV2 and TRBJ2-5; a weak D match, TRBD2 (6 bases). Between the trimmed V and J ends, which lost 4 bases and 5 bases, there was a span of 11 bases. The CDR3 spans 13 residues. Per germline, CDR1 SNHLY and CDR2 FYNNEI.

This clonotype has ten or more counts. The rearrangement uses TRBV20-1 and TRBJ1-1, with no clear D. The CDR3 sequence is 11 residues long. The V and J ends lost 3 bases and 3 bases respectively, with 5 bases between them. The germline V gene has CDR1 DFQATT and CDR2 SNEGSKA (reference sequence). The CDR3 region is CSASLDTEAFF. The CDR3 nucleotides are TGCAGTGCTAGTTTGGACACTGAAGCTTTCTTT.

This clonotype was recorded at least ten times. This chain links TRBV18 with TRBJ1-1; weak D call: TRBD1 (6 bases). Trimming took off 0 bases at V and 4 bases at J, with 12 bases between the two ends. This CDR3 has 15 amino acids. The V gene's germline CDR1 is KGHSH and CDR2 LQKENI. CDR3 DNA: TGTGCCAGCTCACCACCTAACAGGGTAGGCACTGAAGCTTTCTTT. This gives the protein CASSPPNRVGTEAFF.

This clonotype was observed a handful of times. This rearrangement joins TRBV28 to TRBJ2-2; 7 bases line up with TRBD2. There are 15 residues in the CDR3. The germline gives CDR1 MDHEN, CDR2 SYDVKM. V dropped 2 bases and J dropped 5; count of bases not matched to a gene: 5. Here the CDR3 reads CASSLGGRKTGELFF. CDR3 sequence (DNA): TGTGCCAGCAGTTTAGGCGGGAGAAAAACCGGGGAGCTGTTTTTT.

The table lists this clonotype with many counts. CDR3 region: CSAKKGAGVYEQFF. The CDR3 DNA reads as TGCAGTGCTAAAAAGGGGGCGGGGGTCTATGAGCAGTTCTTC. The chain links TRBV20-1 to TRBJ2-1; D possibly matches TRBD1 or TRBD2 (7 bases each). Per the germline V gene, CDR1 is DFQATT and CDR2 is SNEGSKA (reference sequence). V was clipped by 4 bases and J by 8 bases, with 18 bases between them. The CDR3 runs to 14 residues.

This clonotype turned up a few times. CDR3 loop: CASSSSRDKGYNEQFF. As DNA, the CDR3 is TGCGCCAGCAGCTCATCCCGGGACAAGGGCTACAATGAGCAGTTCTTC. The rearrangement uses TRBV5-1 and TRBJ2-1, with D possibly TRBD1 on 6 matching bases. Germline loops: CDR1 SGHRS, CDR2 YFSETQ. The CDR3 spans 16 residues. V was cut by 3 bases and J by 3 bases, with 16 bases left in between.

This clonotype was observed at least ten times. The rearrangement links TRBV12-3 or TRBV12-4 to TRBJ2-5; the D is unclear. Trimming removed 3 bases from V and 0 bases from J, with 8 bases in between. This CDR3 comprises 14 residues. CDR3 DNA: TGTGCCAGCAGTTTCTGGGCCAACCAAGAGACCCAGTACTTC. This gives the protein CASSFWANQETQYF.

V gene TRBV28 combines with J gene TRBJ2-2, with unresolved D. V lost 7 bases to trimming and J lost 1 base, with 16 bases between them. The CDR3 is 16 residues long. Germline V gives CDR1 MDHEN, CDR2 SYDVKM. The CDR3 DNA reads TGTGCCAGCACCAGCCCCCCGGCCTTGAACACCGGGGAGCTGTTTTTT. This sequence encodes CASTSPPALNTGELFF.

This chain connects TRBV5-8 to TRBJ2-3; 10 bases are a match to TRBD2. The V gene's germline CDR1 is SGHTS and CDR2 YDEGEE. This CDR3 has 18 amino acids. Trimming removed 4 bases from V and 5 bases from J; junction bases left unmatched: 16. The CDR3 is CASSRTGNLAGAGDTQYF. DNA of the CDR3: TGTGCCAGCAGCAGGACAGGGAATCTAGCGGGAGCGGGAGATACGCAGTATTTT. Drawing the rest from reference TRBV5-8 and TRBJ2-3, the complete variable domain is EAGVTQSPTHLIKTRGQQATLRCSPISGHTSVYWYQQALGLGLQFLLWYDEGEERNRGNFPPRFSGRQFPNYSSELNVNALELEDSALYLCASSRTGNLAGAGDTQYFGPGTRLTVL.

This clonotype was observed a handful of times. This chain uses TRBV5-5 with TRBJ1-4; no clear D. The germline gives CDR1 SGHKS, CDR2 YYEKEE (reference sequence). CDR3 length: 18 residues. V was cut by 0 bases and J by 0 bases, with 15 bases left in between. In DNA, the CDR3 is TGTGCCAGCAGCTTGGAAGGGAGGCGATATGCAACTAATGAAAAACTGTTTTTT. Residues: CASSLEGRRYATNEKLFF.

This sequence joins TRBV28 and TRBJ1-6; TRBD1 matches at 11 bases. Germline CDR1 MDHEN, CDR2 SYDVKM. There are 15 residues in the CDR3. V lost 6 bases to trimming and J lost 9 bases; unmatched junction nucleotides: 7. This CDR3 is CASSTTGQGASPLHF. As DNA, the CDR3 is TGTGCCAGCAGCACGACCGGACAGGGGGCTTCACCCCTCCACTTT.

This clonotype occurred a few times. The chain links TRBV10-1 to TRBJ2-7, with a possible D match to TRBD2 (6 bases). The V gene's germline CDR1 is WNHNN and CDR2 SYGVQD (reference sequence). The CDR3 extends over 14 amino acids. Trimming stripped 6 bases from V and 5 bases from J, with 17 bases between. This CDR3 reads CASSAGTVAHEQYF. CDR3 nucleotides: TGCGCCAGCAGCGCCGGGACTGTAGCTCACGAGCAGTACTTC.

Ten or more counts support this clonotype. The chain recombines TRBV5-1 with TRBJ2-3; D perhaps matches TRBD2 (6 bases). V lost 2 bases to trimming and J lost 2 bases, with 12 bases between them. This CDR3 comprises 15 residues. Per germline, CDR1 SGHRS and CDR2 YFSETQ. The CDR3 region is CASSFGDSFTDTQYF. CDR3 in DNA: TGCGCCAGCAGCTTTGGGGACTCGTTCACAGATACGCAGTATTTT.

This clonotype was detected ten times or more. The chain is built from TRBV20-1 and TRBJ2-7; perhaps TRBD1 as D (6 bases). Germline CDR1 DFQATT, CDR2 SNEGSKA (reference sequence). The V end lost 4 bases, the J end lost 6 bases, and 13 bases lay between the germline ends. The CDR3 covers 12 residues. The CDR3 loop is CSANTGFIEQYF. CDR3 nucleotides: TGCAGTGCTAACACAGGGTTTATCGAGCAGTACTTC.

This clonotype was detected many times. The chain combines TRBV28 with TRBJ1-1; 9 nucleotides line up with TRBD1. The germline gives CDR1 MDHEN, CDR2 SYDVKM. The ends lost 7 bases at V and 0 bases at J; junction bases unmatched: 15. The CDR3 has 18 residues. Here the CDR3 reads CASIQNNWGQGLNTEAFF. The CDR3 DNA is TGTGCCAGCATTCAAAACAACTGGGGACAGGGTCTGAACACTGAAGCTTTCTTT.

This clonotype was found many times. The chain has TRBV28 and TRBJ2-7, with 7 positions matching TRBD2. The V gene's germline CDR1 is MDHEN and CDR2 SYDVKM. Trimming took 5 bases from V and 6 from J; bases not matched to a gene: 19. The CDR3 is 17 amino acids. CDR3 in DNA: TGTGCCAGCAGTGGGGTACTTTTGCGGGAGAACCCAGCCGAGCAGTACTTC. Protein product: CASSGVLLRENPAEQYF.

This clonotype occurred a few times. V usage is TRBV2 and J usage is TRBJ2-7, with 9 bases fitting TRBD2. The CDR3 runs to 18 residues. Looked up from germline, CDR1 is SNHLY and CDR2 is FYNNEI. V gave up 2 bases and J gave up 3 bases; unmatched junction bases: 14. The CDR3 sequence: CASSESHRASGKDYEQYF. The DNA of the CDR3 is TGTGCCAGCAGTGAATCCCACCGGGCTAGCGGGAAGGACTACGAGCAGTACTTC.

In its sample, this clonotype was seen a few times. A much larger clone is a single base away; this may be a read error. Lacking the conserved final phenylalanine or tryptophan, this CDR3 likely reflects a read error. The chain couples TRBV28 to TRBJ2-1, with TRBD2 matching over 9 bases. The CDR3 runs to 16 residues. Looked up from germline, CDR1 is MDHEN and CDR2 is SYDVKM. The J segment lost 8 bases and the V segment lost 2 bases, leaving 10 bases of the junction unmatched. CDR3 residues: CASSLPGSGRLDEQFL. In DNA, the CDR3 is TGTGCCAGCAGTTTACCCGGGAGCGGGAGGCTCGATGAGCAGTTCCTC.

This clonotype was found many times. The chain recombines TRBV24-1 with TRBJ2-7, with a weak D call TRBD1 (5 bases). Germline V gene lookup returns CDR1 KGHDR and CDR2 SFDVKD. This CDR3 spans 14 amino acids. The V end was cut by 1 base, the J end by 2 bases, with 8 bases between. CDR3 DNA sequence: TGTGCCACCAGTGATTTAGACAGACCCTACGAGCAGTACTTC. Amino acid sequence: CATSDLDRPYEQYF.

This clonotype was observed at least ten times. The rearrangement uses TRBV6-1 and TRBJ1-1, with D perhaps TRBD1 (5 bases). The CDR3 runs to 13 residues. The V end lost 7 bases, the J end lost 6 bases, and 15 bases lay between the germline ends. Germline loops: CDR1 MNHNS, CDR2 SASEGT. CDR3 loop: CASNLDRGAEAFF. The CDR3 bases are TGTGCCAGCAATCTTGACAGAGGTGCTGAAGCTTTCTTT.

This clonotype turned up a few times. V is TRBV13 and J is TRBJ2-1, with 11 bases aligning to TRBD1. V trimming: 5 bases; J trimming: 8 bases; junction bases outside the gene matches: 2. The CDR3 has 13 residues. Looked up from germline, CDR1 is PRHDT and CDR2 is FYEKMQ (reference sequence). In DNA form, the CDR3 reads TGTGCCAGCAGCGGGGGACAGGGGGATGAGCAGTTCTTC. It is translated as CASSGGQGDEQFF.

A few counts support this clonotype. In nucleotides, the CDR3 is TGTGCCAGCAGTTTAGACAGGGCCGAGCAGTACTTC. Translating gives CASSLDRAEQYF. The genes are TRBV28 and TRBJ2-7, with 7 nucleotides matching TRBD1. The germline V gene encodes CDR1 MDHEN and CDR2 SYDVKM. This CDR3 contains 12 residues. J was trimmed by 6 bases and V by 2 bases; bases with no gene match: 1.

This clonotype was found many times. CDR3: CASSSRTGGGEQYF. The DNA for the CDR3 is TGTGCCAGCAGCTCCCGGACAGGGGGTGGTGAGCAGTACTTC. V is TRBV7-6 and J is TRBJ2-7, with 10 bases fitting TRBD1. This CDR3 has 14 amino acids. CDR1 is SGHVS, CDR2 FNYEAQ, per germline. V lost 4 bases to trimming and J lost 7 bases; unmatched junction nucleotides: 7.

This clonotype has more than one count but fewer than ten. V is TRBV19 and J is TRBJ1-1; D is uncertain. The CDR3 sequence is 12 residues long. Trimming removed 3 bases at V and 1 base at J, with 3 bases between. From germline, CDR1 is LNHDA and CDR2 SQIVND (reference sequence). The CDR3 loop is CASSIKNTEAFF. CDR3 bases: TGTGCCAGTAGTATTAAGAACACTGAAGCTTTCTTT.

This clonotype has ten or more counts. The chain joins TRBV3-1 to TRBJ2-7; 7 bases agree with TRBD2. This CDR3 spans 15 amino acids. Germline trimming cut 2 bases from V and 4 bases from J; bases unmatched to any gene: 8. CDR1 and CDR2 from the germline V gene are LGHDT and YNNKEL (reference sequence). The CDR3 loop reads CASSQLGGSRYEQYF. As DNA, the CDR3 is TGTGCCAGCAGCCAACTCGGCGGGAGTCGGTACGAGCAGTACTTC.

This clonotype was found a few times. The gene calls are TRBV20-1 and TRBJ2-7; the D call may be TRBD1 or TRBD2 (5 bases each). Germline V gene sequence: CDR1 DFQATT, CDR2 SNEGSKA (reference sequence). CDR3 length: 11 residues. V lost 5 bases to trimming and J lost 5 bases, with 10 bases between them. The CDR3 sequence is CSAGGHHEQYF. The CDR3 bases are TGCAGTGCTGGAGGACACCACGAGCAGTACTTC.

This sequence joins TRBV9 and TRBJ2-1; D is unresolved. Germline CDR1 SGDLS, CDR2 YYNGEE. V was cut by 4 bases and J by 6 bases, with 17 bases left in between. The CDR3 length is 15 residues. The CDR3 here is CASSPRFSARNEQFF. CDR3 bases: TGTGCCAGCAGCCCAAGATTCTCGGCACGCAATGAGCAGTTCTTC.

The V gene is TRBV10-3, the J gene TRBJ2-7; unclear D gene. From germline, CDR1 is ENHRY and CDR2 SYGVKD. The CDR3 covers 14 residues. Deletions cut 10 bases from V and 5 bases from J, with 21 bases between. This CDR3 is CATSVLERFHEQYF. CDR3 bases: TGTGCCACGAGCGTTTTGGAACGTTTCCACGAGCAGTACTTC.

Comment on this clonotype: A single base separates this from a much larger clone, so it may be a read error. Since the CDR3 does not end with the conserved phenylalanine or tryptophan, this likely comes from a read error. The chain combines TRBV11-2 with TRBJ1-6, with D uncertain. CDR3 length: 11 residues. Trimming took 3 bases from V and 10 from J, leaving 4 bases between them. Per germline, CDR1 SGHAT and CDR2 FQNNGV. Written as DNA, the CDR3 is TGTGCCAGCAGCTTCAAATCACCCCTCCACTGT. Amino acid sequence: CASSFKSPLHC.